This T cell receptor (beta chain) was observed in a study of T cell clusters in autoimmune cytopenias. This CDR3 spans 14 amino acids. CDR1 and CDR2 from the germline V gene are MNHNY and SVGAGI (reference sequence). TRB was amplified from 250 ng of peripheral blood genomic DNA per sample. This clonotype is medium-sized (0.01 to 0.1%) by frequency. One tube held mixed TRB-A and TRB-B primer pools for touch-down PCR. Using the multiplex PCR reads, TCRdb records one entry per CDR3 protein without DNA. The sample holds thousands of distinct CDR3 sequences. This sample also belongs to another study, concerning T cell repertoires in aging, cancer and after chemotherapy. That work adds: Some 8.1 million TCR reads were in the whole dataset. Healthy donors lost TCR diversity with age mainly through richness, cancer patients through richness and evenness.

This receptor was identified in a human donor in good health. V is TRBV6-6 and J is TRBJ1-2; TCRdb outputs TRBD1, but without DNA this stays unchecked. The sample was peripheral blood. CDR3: CASRPTGINYGYTF.